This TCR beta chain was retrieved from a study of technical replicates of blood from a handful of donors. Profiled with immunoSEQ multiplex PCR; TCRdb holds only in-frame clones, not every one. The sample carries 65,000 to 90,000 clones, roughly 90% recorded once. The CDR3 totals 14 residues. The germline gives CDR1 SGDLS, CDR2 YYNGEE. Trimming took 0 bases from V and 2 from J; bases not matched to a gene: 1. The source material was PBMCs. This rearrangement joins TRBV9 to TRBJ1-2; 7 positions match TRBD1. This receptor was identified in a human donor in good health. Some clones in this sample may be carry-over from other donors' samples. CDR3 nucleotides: TGTGCCAGCAGCGTAGACAGGGGAAACTATGGCTACACCTTC. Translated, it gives CASSVDRGNYGYTF. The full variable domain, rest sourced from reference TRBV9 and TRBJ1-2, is DSGVTQTPKHLITATGQRVTLRCSPRSGDLSVYWYQQSLDQGLQFLIQYYNGEERAKGNILERFSAQQFPDLHSELNLSSLELGDSALYFCASSVDRGNYGYTFGSGTRLTVV.